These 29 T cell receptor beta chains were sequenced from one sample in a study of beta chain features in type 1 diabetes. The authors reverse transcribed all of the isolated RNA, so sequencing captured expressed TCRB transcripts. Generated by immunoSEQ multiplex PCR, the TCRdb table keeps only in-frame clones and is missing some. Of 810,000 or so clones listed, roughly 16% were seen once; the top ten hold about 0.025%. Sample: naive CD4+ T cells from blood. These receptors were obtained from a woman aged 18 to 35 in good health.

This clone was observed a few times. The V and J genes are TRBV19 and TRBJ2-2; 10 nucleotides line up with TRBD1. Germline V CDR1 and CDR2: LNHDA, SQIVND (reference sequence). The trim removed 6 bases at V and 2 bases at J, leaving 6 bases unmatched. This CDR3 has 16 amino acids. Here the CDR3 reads CASRTGGGINTGELFF. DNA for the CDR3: TGTGCCAGTAGGACAGGGGGCGGAATTAACACCGGGGAGCTGTTTTTT.

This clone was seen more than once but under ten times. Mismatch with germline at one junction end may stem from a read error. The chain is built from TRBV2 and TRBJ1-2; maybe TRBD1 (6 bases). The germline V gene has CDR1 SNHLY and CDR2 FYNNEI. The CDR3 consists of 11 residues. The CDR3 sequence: CASRFGGTFNF. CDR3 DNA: TGTGCCAGCAGGTTCGGCGGGACATTTAACTTC.

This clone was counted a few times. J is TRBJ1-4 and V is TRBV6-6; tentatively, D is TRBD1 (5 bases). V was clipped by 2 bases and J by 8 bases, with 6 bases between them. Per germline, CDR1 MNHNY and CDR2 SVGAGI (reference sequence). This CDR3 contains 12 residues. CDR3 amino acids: CASSYRQEKLFF. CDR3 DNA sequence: TGTGCCAGCAGTTACAGACAGGAAAAACTGTTTTTT.

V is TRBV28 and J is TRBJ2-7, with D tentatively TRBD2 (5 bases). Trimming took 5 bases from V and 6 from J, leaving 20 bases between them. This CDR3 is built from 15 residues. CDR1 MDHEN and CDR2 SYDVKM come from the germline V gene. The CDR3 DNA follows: TGTGCCAGCAGTCCTCCGACGAGAGGGCTTTCCGAGCAGTACTTC. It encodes CASSPPTRGLSEQYF.

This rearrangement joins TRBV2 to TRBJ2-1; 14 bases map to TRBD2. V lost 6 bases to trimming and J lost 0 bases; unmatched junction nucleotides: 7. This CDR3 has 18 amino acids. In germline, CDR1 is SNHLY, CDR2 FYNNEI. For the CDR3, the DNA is TGTGCCAGCAGGTGGGGACTAGCGGGGGTAAGCTCCTACAATGAGCAGTTCTTC. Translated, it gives CASRWGLAGVSSYNEQFF. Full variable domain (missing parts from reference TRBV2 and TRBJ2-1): EPEVTQTPSHQVTQMGQEVILRCVPISNHLYFYWYRQILGQKVEFLVSFYNNEISEKSEIFDDQFSVERPDGSNFTLKIRSTKLEDSAMYFCASRWGLAGVSSYNEQFFGPGTRLTVL.

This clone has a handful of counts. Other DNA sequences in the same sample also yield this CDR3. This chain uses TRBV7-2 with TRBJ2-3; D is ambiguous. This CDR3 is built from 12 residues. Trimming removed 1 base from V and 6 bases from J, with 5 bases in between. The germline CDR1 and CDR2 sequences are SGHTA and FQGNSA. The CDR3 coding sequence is TGTGCCAGCAGCTTAGTGGCTGATACGCAGTATTTT. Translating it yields CASSLVADTQYF.

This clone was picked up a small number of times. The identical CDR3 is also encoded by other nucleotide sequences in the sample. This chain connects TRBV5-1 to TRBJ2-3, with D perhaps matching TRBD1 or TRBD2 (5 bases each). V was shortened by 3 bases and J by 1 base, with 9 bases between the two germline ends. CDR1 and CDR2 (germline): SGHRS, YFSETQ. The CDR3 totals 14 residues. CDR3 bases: TGCGCCAGCAGCTCCGGGACCGGCACAGATACGCAGTATTTT. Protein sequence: CASSSGTGTDTQYF.

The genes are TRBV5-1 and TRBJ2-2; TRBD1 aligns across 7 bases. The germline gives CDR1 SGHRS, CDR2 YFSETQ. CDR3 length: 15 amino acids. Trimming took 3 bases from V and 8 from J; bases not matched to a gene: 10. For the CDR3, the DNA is TGCGCCAGCAGCTGGAGACAGGGAAGGAATGGGGAGCTGTTTTTT. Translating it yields CASSWRQGRNGELFF.

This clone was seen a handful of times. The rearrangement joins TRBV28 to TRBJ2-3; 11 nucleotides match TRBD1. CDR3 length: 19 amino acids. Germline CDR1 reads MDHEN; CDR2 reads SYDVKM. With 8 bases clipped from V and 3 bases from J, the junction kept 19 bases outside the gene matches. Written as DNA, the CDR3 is TGTGCCAGCTGGCCCCCCGGGACAGGGGGAGGTTTCGGGACAGATACGCAGTATTTT. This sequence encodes CASWPPGTGGGFGTDTQYF.

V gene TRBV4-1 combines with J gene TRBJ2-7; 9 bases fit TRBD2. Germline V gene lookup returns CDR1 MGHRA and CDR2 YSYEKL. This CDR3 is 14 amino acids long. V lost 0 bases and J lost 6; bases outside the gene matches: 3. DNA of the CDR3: TGCGCCAGCAGCCAAGATAGCGGGGGAAGCGAGCAGTACTTC. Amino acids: CASSQDSGGSEQYF.

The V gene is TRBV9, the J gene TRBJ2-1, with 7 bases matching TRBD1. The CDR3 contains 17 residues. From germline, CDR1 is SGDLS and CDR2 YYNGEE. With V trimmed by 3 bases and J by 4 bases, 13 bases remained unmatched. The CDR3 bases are TGTGCCAGCAGCGCCCGACAGGGTGTTGGGCCTTACAATGAGCAGTTCTTC. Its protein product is CASSARQGVGPYNEQFF.

CDR3 DNA: TGTGCCAGCAGTCCCCGGGCTCCAGGAGAAAAACTGTTTTTT. This sequence encodes CASSPRAPGEKLFF. J is TRBJ1-4 and V is TRBV28; no clear D gene. Germline CDR1 is MDHEN and CDR2 is SYDVKM. The CDR3 has 14 residues. V lost 5 bases and J lost 8, with 15 bases in between.

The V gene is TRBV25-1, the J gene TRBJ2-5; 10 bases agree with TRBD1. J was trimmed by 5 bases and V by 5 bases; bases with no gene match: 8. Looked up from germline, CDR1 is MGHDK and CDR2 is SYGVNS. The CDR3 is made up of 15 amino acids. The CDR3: CASSLGTGVIETQYF. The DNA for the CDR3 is TGTGCCAGCAGTCTTGGGACAGGGGTGATCGAGACCCAGTACTTC.

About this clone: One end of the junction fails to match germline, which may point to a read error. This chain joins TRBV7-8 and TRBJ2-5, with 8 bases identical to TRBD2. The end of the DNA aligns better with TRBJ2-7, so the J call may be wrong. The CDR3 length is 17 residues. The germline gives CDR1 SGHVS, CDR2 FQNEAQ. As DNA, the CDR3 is TGTGCCAGCAGCCTAGCAGGCGGGGGACTAGTCCGCTACGAGCAGTACTTC. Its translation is CASSLAGGGLVRYEQYF.

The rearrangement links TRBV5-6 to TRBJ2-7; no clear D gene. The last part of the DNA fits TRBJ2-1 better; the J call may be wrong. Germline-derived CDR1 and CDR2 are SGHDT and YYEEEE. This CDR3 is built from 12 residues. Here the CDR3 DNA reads TGTGCCAGCAGCTTGGAGACCTATGAGCAGTTCTTC. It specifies CASSLETYEQFF.

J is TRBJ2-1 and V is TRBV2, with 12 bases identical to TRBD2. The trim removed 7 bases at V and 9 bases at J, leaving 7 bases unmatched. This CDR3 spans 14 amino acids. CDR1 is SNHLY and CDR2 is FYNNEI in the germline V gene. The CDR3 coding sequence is TGTGCCAGCACTGGGCTAGCGGGAGGGTTTGAGCAGTTCTTC. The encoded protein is CASTGLAGGFEQFF. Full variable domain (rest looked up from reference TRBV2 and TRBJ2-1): EPEVTQTPSHQVTQMGQEVILRCVPISNHLYFYWYRQILGQKVEFLVSFYNNEISEKSEIFDDQFSVERPDGSNFTLKIRSTKLEDSAMYFCASTGLAGGFEQFFGPGTRLTVL.

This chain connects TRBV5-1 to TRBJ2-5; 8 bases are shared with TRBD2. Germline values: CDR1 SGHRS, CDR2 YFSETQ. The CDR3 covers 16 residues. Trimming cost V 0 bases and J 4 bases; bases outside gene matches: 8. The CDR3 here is CASSLGLAGWGETQYF. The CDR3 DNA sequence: TGCGCCAGCAGCTTGGGGCTAGCGGGCTGGGGAGAGACCCAGTACTTC.

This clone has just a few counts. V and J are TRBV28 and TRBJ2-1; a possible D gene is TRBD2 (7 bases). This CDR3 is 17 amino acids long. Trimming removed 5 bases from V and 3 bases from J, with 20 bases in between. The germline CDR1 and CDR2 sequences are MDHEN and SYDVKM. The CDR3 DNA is TGTGCCAGCAGTCCCTATGGACTAGGGGGAGGCTACAATGAGCAGTTCTTC. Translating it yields CASSPYGLGGGYNEQFF. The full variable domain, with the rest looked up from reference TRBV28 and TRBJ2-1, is DVKVTQSSRYLVKRTGEKVFLECVQDMDHENMFWYRQDPGLGLRLIYFSYDVKMKEKGDIPEGYSVSREKKERFSLILESASTNQTSMYLCASSPYGLGGGYNEQFFGPGTRLTVL.

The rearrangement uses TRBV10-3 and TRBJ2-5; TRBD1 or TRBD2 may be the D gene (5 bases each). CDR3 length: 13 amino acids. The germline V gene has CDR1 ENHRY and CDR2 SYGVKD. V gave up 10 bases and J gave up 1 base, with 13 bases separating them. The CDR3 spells CATTRDLQETQYF. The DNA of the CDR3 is TGTGCCACAACCCGGGACCTCCAAGAGACCCAGTACTTC.

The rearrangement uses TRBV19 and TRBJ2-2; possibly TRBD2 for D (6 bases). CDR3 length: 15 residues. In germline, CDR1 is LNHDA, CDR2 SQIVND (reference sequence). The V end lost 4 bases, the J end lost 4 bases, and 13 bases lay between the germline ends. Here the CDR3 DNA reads TGTGCCAGTAGTACAACCGGGACTCGCACCGGGGAGCTGTTTTTT. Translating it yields CASSTTGTRTGELFF.

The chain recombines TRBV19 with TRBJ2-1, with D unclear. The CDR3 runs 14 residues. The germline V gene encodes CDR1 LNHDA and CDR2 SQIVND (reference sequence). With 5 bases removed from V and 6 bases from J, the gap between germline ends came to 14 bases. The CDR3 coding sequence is TGTGCCAGTAGTTCTATGGGGTGGGGCAATGAGCAGTTCTTC. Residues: CASSSMGWGNEQFF.

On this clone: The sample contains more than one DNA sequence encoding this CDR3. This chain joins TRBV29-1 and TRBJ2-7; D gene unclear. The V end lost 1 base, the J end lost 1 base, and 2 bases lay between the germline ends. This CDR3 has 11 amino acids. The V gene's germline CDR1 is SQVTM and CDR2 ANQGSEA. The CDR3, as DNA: TGCAGCGTTGAAGTATCCTACGAGCAGTACTTC. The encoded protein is CSVEVSYEQYF.

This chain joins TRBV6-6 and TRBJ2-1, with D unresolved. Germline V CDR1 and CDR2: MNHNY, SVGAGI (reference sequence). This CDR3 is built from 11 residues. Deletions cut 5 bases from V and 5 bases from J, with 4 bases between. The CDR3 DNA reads TGTGCCAGCAGTCAGAACAATGAGCAGTTCTTC. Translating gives CASSQNNEQFF.

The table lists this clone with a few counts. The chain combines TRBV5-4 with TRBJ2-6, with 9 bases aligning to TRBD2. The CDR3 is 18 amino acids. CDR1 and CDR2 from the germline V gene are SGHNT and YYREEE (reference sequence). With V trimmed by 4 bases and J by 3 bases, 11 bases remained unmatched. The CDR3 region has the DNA TGTGCCAGCAGCCAAGAAGGAGCGGGAGGCCGTGGGGCCAACGTCCTGACTTTC. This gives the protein CASSQEGAGGRGANVLTF.

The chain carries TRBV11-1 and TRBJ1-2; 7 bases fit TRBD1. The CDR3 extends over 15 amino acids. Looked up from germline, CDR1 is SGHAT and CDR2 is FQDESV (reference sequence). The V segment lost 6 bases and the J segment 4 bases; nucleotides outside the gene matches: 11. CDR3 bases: TGTGCCAGCAGTATTCTAAACCGGGACAGCTATGGCTACACCTTC. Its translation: CASSILNRDSYGYTF.

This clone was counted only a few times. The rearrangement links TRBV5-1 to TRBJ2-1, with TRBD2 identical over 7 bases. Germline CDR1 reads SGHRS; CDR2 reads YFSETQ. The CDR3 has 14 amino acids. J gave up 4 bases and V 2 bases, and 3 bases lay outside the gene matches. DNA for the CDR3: TGCGCCAGCAGCTTACTAGCGAGTTACAATGAGCAGTTCTTC. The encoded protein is CASSLLASYNEQFF. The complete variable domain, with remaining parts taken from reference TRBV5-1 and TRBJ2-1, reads KAGVTQTPRYLIKTRGQQVTLSCSPISGHRSVSWYQQTPGQGLQFLFEYFSETQRNKGNFPGRFSGRQFSNSRSEMNVSTLELGDSALYLCASSLLASYNEQFFGPGTRLTVL.

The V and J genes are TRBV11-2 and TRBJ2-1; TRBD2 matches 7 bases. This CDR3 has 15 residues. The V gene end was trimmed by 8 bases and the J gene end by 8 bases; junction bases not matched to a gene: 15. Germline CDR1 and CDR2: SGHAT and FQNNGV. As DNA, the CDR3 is TGTGCCAGCGGGGTTTTGCGGGGAGGGCGTGATGAGCAGTTCTTC. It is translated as CASGVLRGGRDEQFF.

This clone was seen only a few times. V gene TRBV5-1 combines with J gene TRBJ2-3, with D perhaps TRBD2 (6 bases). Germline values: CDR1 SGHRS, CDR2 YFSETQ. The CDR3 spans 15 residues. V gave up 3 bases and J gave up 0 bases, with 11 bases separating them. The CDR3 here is CASSYPSGSTDTQYF. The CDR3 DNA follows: TGCGCCAGCAGCTACCCAAGCGGGAGCACAGATACGCAGTATTTT.

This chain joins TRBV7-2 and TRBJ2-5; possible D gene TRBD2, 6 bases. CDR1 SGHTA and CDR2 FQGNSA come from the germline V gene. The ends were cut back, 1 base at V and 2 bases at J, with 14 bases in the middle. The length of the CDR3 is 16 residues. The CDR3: CASSLGAGPPQETQYF. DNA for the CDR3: TGTGCCAGCAGCTTAGGGGCGGGACCACCTCAAGAGACCCAGTACTTC.